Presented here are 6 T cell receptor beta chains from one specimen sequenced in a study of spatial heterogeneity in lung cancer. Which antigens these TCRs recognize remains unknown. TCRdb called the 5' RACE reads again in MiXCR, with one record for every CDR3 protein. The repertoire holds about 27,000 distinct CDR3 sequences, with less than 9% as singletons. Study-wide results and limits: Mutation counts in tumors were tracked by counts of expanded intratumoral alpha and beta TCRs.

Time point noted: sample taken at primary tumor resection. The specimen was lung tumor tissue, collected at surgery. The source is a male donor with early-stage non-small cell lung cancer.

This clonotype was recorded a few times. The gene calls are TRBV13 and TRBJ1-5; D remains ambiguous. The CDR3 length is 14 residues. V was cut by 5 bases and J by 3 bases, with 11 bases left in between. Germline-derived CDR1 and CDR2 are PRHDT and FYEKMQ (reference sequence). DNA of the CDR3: TGTGCCAGCAGCATTGGGCCTTCCAATCAGCCCCAGCATTTT. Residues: CASSIGPSNQPQHF.

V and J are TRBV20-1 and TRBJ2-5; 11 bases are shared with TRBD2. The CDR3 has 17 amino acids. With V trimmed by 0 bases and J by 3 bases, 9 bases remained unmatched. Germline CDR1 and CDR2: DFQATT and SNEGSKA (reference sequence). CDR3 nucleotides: TGCAGTGCTAGAGATTGGGCTAGCGGGGGGCCGGAAGAGACCCAGTACTTC. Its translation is CSARDWASGGPEETQYF.

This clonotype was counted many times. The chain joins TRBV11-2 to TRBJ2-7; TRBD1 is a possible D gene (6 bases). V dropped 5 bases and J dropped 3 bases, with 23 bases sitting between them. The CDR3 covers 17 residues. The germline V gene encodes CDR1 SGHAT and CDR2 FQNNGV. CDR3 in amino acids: CASSTLPGQSSNYEQYF. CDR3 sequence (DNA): TGTGCCAGCAGCACATTACCGGGACAATCCTCAAACTACGAGCAGTACTTC.

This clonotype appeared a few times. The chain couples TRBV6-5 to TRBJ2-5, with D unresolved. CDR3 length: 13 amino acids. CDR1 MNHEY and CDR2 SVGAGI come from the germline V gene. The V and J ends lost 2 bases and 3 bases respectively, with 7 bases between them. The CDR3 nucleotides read TGTGCCAGCAGTTACAATGGGGAAGAGACCCAGTACTTC. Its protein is CASSYNGEETQYF.

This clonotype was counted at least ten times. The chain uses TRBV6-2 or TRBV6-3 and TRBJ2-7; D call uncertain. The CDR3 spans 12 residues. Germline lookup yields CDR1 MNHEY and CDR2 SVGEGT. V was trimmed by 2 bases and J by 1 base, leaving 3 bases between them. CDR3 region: CASSYPSYEQYF. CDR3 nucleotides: TGTGCCAGCAGTTACCCGTCCTACGAGCAGTACTTC.

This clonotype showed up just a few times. CDR3 nucleotides: TGTGCCAGCAGTCGTCCGGGACTAGCGGGGATGAACACCGGGGAGCTGTTTTTT. Encoded protein: CASSRPGLAGMNTGELFF. The chain couples TRBV6-2 or TRBV6-3 to TRBJ2-2; 13 bases match TRBD2. The CDR3 totals 18 residues. Germline loops: CDR1 MNHEY, CDR2 SVGEGT. V shed 5 bases and J 1 base; nucleotides not matched to a gene: 7.